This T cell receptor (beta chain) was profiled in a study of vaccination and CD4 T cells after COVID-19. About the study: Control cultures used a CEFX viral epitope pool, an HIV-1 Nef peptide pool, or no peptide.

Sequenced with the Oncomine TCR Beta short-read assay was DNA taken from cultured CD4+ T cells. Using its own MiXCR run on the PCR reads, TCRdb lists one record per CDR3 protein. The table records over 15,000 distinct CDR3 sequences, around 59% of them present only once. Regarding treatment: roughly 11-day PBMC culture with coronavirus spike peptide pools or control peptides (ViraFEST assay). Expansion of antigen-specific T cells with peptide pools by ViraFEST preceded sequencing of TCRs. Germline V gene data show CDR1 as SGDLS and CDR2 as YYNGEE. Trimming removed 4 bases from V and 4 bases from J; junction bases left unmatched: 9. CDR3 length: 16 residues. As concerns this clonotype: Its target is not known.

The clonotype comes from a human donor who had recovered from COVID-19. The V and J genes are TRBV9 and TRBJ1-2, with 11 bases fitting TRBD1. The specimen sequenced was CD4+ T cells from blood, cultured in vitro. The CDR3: CASSPDPGQGGYGYTF. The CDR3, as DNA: TGTGCCAGCAGCCCGGACCCGGGACAGGGGGGCTATGGCTACACCTTC.